This T cell receptor (beta chain) appears in the sequencing data of a study of blood T cell repertoires in COVID-19. CDR3 length equals 14 residues. Looked up from germline, CDR1 is ENHRY and CDR2 is SYGVKD. Trimming pared 10 bases from V and 3 bases from J, leaving 18 bases between. TCRdb keeps only in-frame clones here, not all; method: immunoSEQ multiplex PCR. The sample carries approximately 340,000 clones, about nine tenths recorded once. Sequencing was performed on peripheral blood. J is TRBJ1-2 and V is TRBV10-3; unclear D gene. The TCR sequence derives from a man in his thirties or forties with COVID-19, enrolled during active disease. CDR3 nucleotide sequence: TGTGCCACCACAAGCGGGCGGTTCTACTATGGCTACACCTTC. Amino acid sequence: CATTSGRFYYGYTF.